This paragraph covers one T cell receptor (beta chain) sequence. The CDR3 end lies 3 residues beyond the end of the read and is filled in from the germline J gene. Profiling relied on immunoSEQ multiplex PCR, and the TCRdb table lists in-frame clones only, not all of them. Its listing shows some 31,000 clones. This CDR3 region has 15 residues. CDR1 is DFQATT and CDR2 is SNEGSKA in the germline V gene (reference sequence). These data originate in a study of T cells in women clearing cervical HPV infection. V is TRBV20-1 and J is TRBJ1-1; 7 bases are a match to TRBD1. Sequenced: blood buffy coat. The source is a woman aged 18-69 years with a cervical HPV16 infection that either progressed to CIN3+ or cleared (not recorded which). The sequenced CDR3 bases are TGCAGTGCTAGAGATATTTTGAGTAGGGGGCACGGA. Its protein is CSARDILSRGHG. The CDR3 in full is CSARDILSRGHGAFF.